This TCR beta chain was profiled in a study of T-cell reconstitution after alpha-beta-depleted transplantation in children. Germline lookup yields CDR1 SGHRS and CDR2 YFSETQ. V lost 7 bases to trimming and J lost 9 bases; unmatched junction nucleotides: 10. The CDR3 is 14 amino acids. TCRbeta library preparation incorporated unique molecular identifiers. TCRdb passed the PCR reads through MiXCR, listing each CDR3 protein once. The table has 420,000 or so distinct CDR3 sequences, about 11% seen once. This clonotype was seen only a few times. The specimen comprised PBMCs from the stem cell graft donor, sampled from the stem cell graft. The clonotype originates from a human donor who donated a stem cell graft to a child with acute myeloid leukemia. This chain links TRBV5-1 with TRBJ1-6, with 7 bases matching TRBD1. This chain's CDR3 is CASCEGAHGSPLHF. For the CDR3, the DNA is TGCGCCAGCTGCGAGGGGGCCCACGGTTCACCCCTCCACTTT.